This passage covers 23 T cell receptor beta chains from one sample sequenced in a study of long-term antiretroviral therapy in people with HIV. Sequencing used immunoSEQ v3.0 at survey level. Using immunoSEQ multiplex PCR, the repertoire was profiled, and TCRdb retains in-frame clones only, with some absent. Of 16,000 or so clones listed, around 80% are singletons. Specimen: unsorted PBMCs, collected 2.1 years after starting antiretroviral therapy. The receptors originated from a man aged 35-49 years with HIV.

The chain links TRBV19 to TRBJ1-1; 10 bases line up with TRBD1. CDR1 and CDR2 from the germline V gene are LNHDA and SQIVND (reference sequence). CDR3 length equals 17 residues. Germline trimming cut 2 bases from V and 0 bases from J; bases unmatched to any gene: 6. In DNA form, the CDR3 reads TGTGCCAGTAGTATAAAAAGGGACAGGGGCATGAACACTGAAGCTTTCTTT. Translation gives CASSIKRDRGMNTEAFF.

The chain is built from TRBV6-5 and TRBJ1-6; D gene ambiguous. The CDR3 length is 14 residues. The V gene's germline CDR1 is MNHEY and CDR2 SVGAGI. Trimming took 4 bases from V and 10 from J, leaving 14 bases between them. CDR3 loop: CASSSREIGSPLHF. The CDR3, as DNA: TGTGCCAGCAGTTCTCGCGAAATCGGATCACCCCTCCACTTT.

This chain joins TRBV6-1 and TRBJ1-5; TRBD1 matches 7 bases. This CDR3 comprises 15 residues. V lost 3 bases and J lost 0; bases outside the gene matches: 2. CDR1 is MNHNS and CDR2 is SASEGT in the germline V gene. The CDR3 bases are TGTGCCAGCAGTGAGTGGACAGGTAGCAATCAGCCCCAGCATTTT. Amino acids: CASSEWTGSNQPQHF.

This clone was found a few times. Other DNA variants within this sample encode the same CDR3. The chain has TRBV19 and TRBJ2-1; D unclear. The V gene's germline CDR1 is LNHDA and CDR2 SQIVND (reference sequence). Deletions cut 1 base from V and 2 bases from J, with 9 bases between. This CDR3 spans 15 amino acids. The chain's CDR3 is CASSIVTGPYNEQFF. Written as DNA, the CDR3 is TGTGCCAGTAGTATAGTTACCGGGCCCTACAATGAGCAGTTCTTC.

The rearrangement links TRBV5-1 to TRBJ2-1; the match to TRBD1 covers 9 bases. V was pared by 2 bases and J by 8 bases, with 17 bases of the junction left unmatched. The CDR3 spans 18 residues. Germline CDR1 and CDR2: SGHRS and YFSETQ. The CDR3 here is CASSLGTGPALGMDEQFF. The CDR3 DNA reads as TGCGCCAGCAGCTTAGGGACAGGGCCCGCCTTGGGGATGGATGAGCAGTTCTTC.

The gene calls are TRBV25-1 and TRBJ2-7; 8 nucleotides align to TRBD1. V shed 4 bases, J shed 1 base, and the junction held 6 bases outside the gene matches. The CDR3 sequence is 15 residues long. CDR1 is MGHDK, CDR2 SYGVNS, per germline. The CDR3 sequence: CASSGAGGRSYEQYF. The CDR3 coding sequence is TGTGCCAGCAGTGGGGCAGGGGGCCGGTCCTACGAGCAGTACTTC.

V and J are TRBV5-1 and TRBJ2-3; D ambiguous. The CDR3 extends over 11 amino acids. Germline V gene sequence: CDR1 SGHRS, CDR2 YFSETQ. Trimming removed 5 bases from V and 11 bases from J, with 12 bases in between. CDR3 in amino acids: CASRVRTEQYF. As DNA, the CDR3 is TGCGCCAGCAGGGTGAGGACCGAGCAGTATTTT.

The J gene is TRBJ2-3, the V gene TRBV19, with D unclear. The CDR3 consists of 13 residues. V lost 5 bases to trimming and J lost 1 base, with 7 bases between them. Per the germline V gene, CDR1 is LNHDA and CDR2 is SQIVND (reference sequence). The CDR3 coding sequence is TGTGCCAGTAGTCATTCAGGCACAGATACGCAGTATTTT. It translates to CASSHSGTDTQYF.

This chain connects TRBV11-3 to TRBJ1-1; no definite D call. With 5 bases removed from V and 0 bases from J, the gap between germline ends came to 10 bases. The CDR3 contains 14 residues. CDR1 is SGHNT and CDR2 is YENEEA in the germline V gene. The CDR3 nucleotides read TGTGCCAGCAGCAAGGCGGGCCTGAACACTGAAGCTTTCTTT. Protein product: CASSKAGLNTEAFF.

This clone was observed a handful of times. The chain carries TRBV29-1 and TRBJ2-7; perhaps TRBD1 as D (6 bases). Germline values: CDR1 SQVTM, CDR2 ANQGSEA. V dropped 5 bases and J dropped 2 bases, with 10 bases sitting between them. The CDR3 is 12 amino acids. CDR3 protein: CSVTDSAYEQYF. For the CDR3, the DNA is TGCAGCGTTACGGACAGTGCCTACGAGCAGTACTTC.

This rearrangement joins TRBV2 to TRBJ2-2; D uncertain. The CDR3 sequence is 12 residues long. Germline assignment: CDR1 SNHLY and CDR2 FYNNEI. V lost 7 bases, J lost 4 bases, and 7 bases lay in between. As DNA, the CDR3 is TGTGCCAGCACTGCCTTCACCGGGGAGCTGTTTTTT. Translation: CASTAFTGELFF.

The chain carries TRBV30 and TRBJ1-2, with D possibly TRBD1 on 6 matching bases. Germline-derived CDR1 and CDR2 are GTSNPN and SVGIG (reference sequence). The CDR3 totals 11 residues. V dropped 8 bases and J dropped 4 bases, with 11 bases sitting between them. This chain's CDR3 is CAGRGLYGYTF. CDR3 coding DNA: TGTGCCGGGCGGGGGCTCTATGGCTACACCTTC. The full variable domain, rest sourced from reference TRBV30 and TRBJ1-2, is SQTIHQWPATLVQPVGSPLSLECTVEGTSNPNLYWYRQAAGRGLQLLFYSVGIGQISSEVPQNLSASRPQDRQFILSSKKLLLSDSGFYLCAGRGLYGYTFGSGTRLTVV.

The V call is TRBV9, the J call TRBJ2-5, with 7 positions matching TRBD1. The trim removed 4 bases at V and 2 bases at J, leaving 8 bases unmatched. The germline gives CDR1 SGDLS, CDR2 YYNGEE. The CDR3 is made up of 15 amino acids. CDR3 nucleotides: TGTGCCAGCAGCCTCCGGACAGGCACTCAAGAGACCCAGTACTTC. This sequence encodes CASSLRTGTQETQYF.

The CDR3 protein is CASSSWTGEGEQYF. The DNA of the CDR3 is TGTGCCAGCAGTTCCTGGACAGGGGAGGGCGAGCAGTACTTC. The V call is TRBV27, the J call TRBJ2-7; 9 bases fit TRBD1. Germline V CDR1 and CDR2: MNHEY, SMNVEV (reference sequence). The CDR3 spans 14 residues. The junction had 7 bases not matched to a gene; V was cut back by 4 bases and J by 6 bases.

This chain connects TRBV7-8 to TRBJ1-4; 7 bases are shared with TRBD1. J lost 5 bases, V lost 5 bases, and 8 bases had no gene match. Germline CDR1 is SGHVS and CDR2 is FQNEAQ. This CDR3 has 15 residues. The CDR3 sequence is CASSPGDRTNEKLFF. The CDR3 DNA reads TGTGCCAGCAGCCCCGGGGACAGAACGAATGAAAAACTGTTTTTT.

The gene calls are TRBV6-6 and TRBJ1-1; D uncertain. The CDR3 covers 14 residues. Trimming shortened V by 2 bases and J by 1 base, and 8 bases separated the two germline ends. The germline V gene encodes CDR1 MNHNY and CDR2 SVGAGI (reference sequence). The CDR3 sequence is CASSYRAGNTEAFF. As DNA, the CDR3 is TGTGCCAGCAGTTACCGCGCAGGGAACACTGAAGCTTTCTTT.

This chain joins TRBV12-5 and TRBJ1-5; D is unresolved. This CDR3 contains 11 residues. CDR1 is LGHNT, CDR2 FRNRAP, per germline. V lost 2 bases to trimming and J lost 10 bases, with 6 bases between them. The CDR3, as DNA: TGTGCTAGTGGTTTGTCGGTTCCCCAGCATTTT. Translation gives CASGLSVPQHF. The whole variable domain, filled in from reference TRBV12-5 and TRBJ1-5, reads DARVTQTPRHKVTEMGQEVTMRCQPILGHNTVFWYRQTMMQGLELLAYFRNRAPLDDSGMPKDRFSAEMPDATLATLKIQPSEPRDSAVYFCASGLSVPQHFGDGTRLSIL.

The chain links TRBV7-3 to TRBJ2-2, with 10 bases aligning to TRBD1. The V and J ends lost 7 bases and 1 base, in that order; junction bases with no gene match: 3. The V gene's germline CDR1 is SGHTA and CDR2 FQGTGA. CDR3 length: 15 residues. CDR3 bases: TGTGCCAGCACCCGGACAGGGGGGAACACCGGGGAGCTGTTTTTT. The encoded protein is CASTRTGGNTGELFF.

The CDR3 spells CASRLGQGRSGELFF. The CDR3 DNA sequence: TGTGCCAGCAGGTTGGGACAGGGGAGGTCCGGGGAGCTGTTTTTT. The chain employs TRBV27 and TRBJ2-2; 10 bases agree with TRBD1. The germline CDR1 and CDR2 sequences are MNHEY and SMNVEV (reference sequence). The CDR3 contains 15 residues. The V and J ends lost 6 bases and 6 bases, in that order; junction bases with no gene match: 7.

This chain joins TRBV18 and TRBJ1-1, with D possibly matching TRBD1 (6 bases). The CDR3 is 13 residues long. The V gene lost 6 bases and the J gene lost 3 bases, with 11 bases spanning the gap. The V gene's germline CDR1 is KGHSH and CDR2 LQKENI. CDR3 region: CASSPGADTEAFF. The CDR3 bases are TGTGCCAGCTCCCCGGGGGCCGACACTGAAGCTTTCTTT. Drawing the rest from reference TRBV18 and TRBJ1-1, the complete variable domain is NAGVMQNPRHLVRRRGQEARLRCSPMKGHSHVYWYRQLPEEGLKFMVYLQKENIIDESGMPKERFSAEFPKEGPSILRIQQVVRGDSAAYFCASSPGADTEAFFGQGTRLTVV.

The chain links TRBV19 to TRBJ2-7; D might be TRBD2 (6 bases). In germline, CDR1 is LNHDA, CDR2 SQIVND (reference sequence). This CDR3 comprises 14 residues. V shed 6 bases and J shed 6 bases, with 18 bases lying between them. The DNA for the CDR3 is TGTGCCAGTAGCGAGAACCTGCGGGGAACCGAGCAGTACTTC. Protein sequence: CASSENLRGTEQYF.

The chain combines TRBV28 with TRBJ2-7, with 7 bases identical to TRBD1. CDR3 length equals 14 residues. The V gene's germline CDR1 is MDHEN and CDR2 SYDVKM. Germline trimming cut 2 bases from V and 7 bases from J; bases unmatched to any gene: 8. DNA for the CDR3: TGTGCCAGCAGTTTAGGGCACAGGGGATGGGAGCAGTACTTC. Translation: CASSLGHRGWEQYF.

The chain joins TRBV10-3 to TRBJ2-5; 9 nucleotides match TRBD1. With V trimmed by 4 bases and J by 4 bases, 10 bases remained unmatched. CDR1 and CDR2 (germline): ENHRY, SYGVKD. CDR3 size: 16 residues. As DNA, the CDR3 is TGTGCCATCAGTGTGCAGGGACAGGGTCATAGAGAGACCCAGTACTTC. It specifies CAISVQGQGHRETQYF.